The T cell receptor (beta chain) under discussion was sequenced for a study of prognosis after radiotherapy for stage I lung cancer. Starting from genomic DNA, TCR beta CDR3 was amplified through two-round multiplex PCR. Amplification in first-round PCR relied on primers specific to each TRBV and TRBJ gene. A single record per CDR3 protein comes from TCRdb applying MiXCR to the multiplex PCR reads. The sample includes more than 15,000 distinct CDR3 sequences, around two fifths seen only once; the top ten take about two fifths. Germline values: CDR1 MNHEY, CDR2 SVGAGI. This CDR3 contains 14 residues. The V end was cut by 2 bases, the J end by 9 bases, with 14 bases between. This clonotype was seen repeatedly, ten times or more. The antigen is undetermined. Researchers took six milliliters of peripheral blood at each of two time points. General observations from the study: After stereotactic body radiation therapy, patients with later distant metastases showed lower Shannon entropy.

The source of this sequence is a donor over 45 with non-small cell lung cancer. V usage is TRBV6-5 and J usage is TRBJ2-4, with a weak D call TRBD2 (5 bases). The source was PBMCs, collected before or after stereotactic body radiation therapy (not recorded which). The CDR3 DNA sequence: TGTGCCAGCAGTTACGACGTCGAGGGTGCCATTCAGTACTTC. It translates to CASSYDVEGAIQYF.